These T cell receptor beta chains were read from a single sample in a study of shared clonotypes between healthy human individuals. Produced via immunoSEQ multiplex PCR; TCRdb's table is partial and in-frame only. The sample carries approximately 1.5 million clones, roughly 98.5% recorded once. The sequenced material came from naive CD4+ T cells sorted from blood. The receptors come from a man aged 25-45 years in good health. The CDR3 runs from the conserved cysteine through the conserved F or W. D genes are given only for firm matches. Rows give clone size only sometimes, using once, few, many, or a class for an expanded clone.

J	D	size	V	DNA	CDR3
TRBJ2-1	-	-	TRBV28	TGTGCCAGCAGCCCCCCCCCGGCAGCCTACAATGAGCAGTTCTTC	CASSPPPAAYNEQFF
TRBJ2-1	TRBD2	-	TRBV9	TGTGCCAGCAGCCAAGCGGGAGCCCCCTACAATGAGCAGTTCTTC	CASSQAGAPYNEQFF
TRBJ1-3	-	-	TRBV7-9	TGTGCCACCATACCGTCTGGAAACACCATATATTTT	CATIPSGNTIYF
TRBJ2-5	-	-	TRBV10-3	TGTGCCATCAGTGAGGAGTGGGGGTCAGCCCAAGAGACCCAGTACTTC	CAISEEWGSAQETQYF
TRBJ2-2	TRBD2	-	TRBV18	TGTGCCAGCTCACCGTTACTAGCGGGCAACACCGGGGAGCTGTTTTTT	CASSPLLAGNTGELFF
TRBJ1-4	TRBD1	once	TRBV25-1	TGTGCCAGCAGAGGGGACAGGGGTAATGAAAAACTGTTTTTT	CASRGDRGNEKLFF
TRBJ2-6	-	-	TRBV18	TGTGCCAGCTCACCTGGATCTGGGGCCAACGTCCTGACTTTC	CASSPGSGANVLTF
TRBJ2-1	-	-	TRBV10-2	TGCGCCAGCAGTGAAGGGTGGGAGTGGTTCAATGAGCAGTTCTTC	CASSEGWEWFNEQFF
TRBJ2-7	-	once	TRBV5-6	TGTGCCAGCAGACGGGTCGGACGGTCCTACGAGCAGTACTTC	CASRRVGRSYEQYF
TRBJ2-3	-	-	TRBV5-1	TGCGCCAGCAGCTCTGGGACCATCACAGATACGCAGTATTTT	CASSSGTITDTQYF
TRBJ2-5	TRBD1	once	TRBV28	TGTGCCAGCAGGTACAGGGGAAAGATCTCCCAAGAGACCCAGTACTTC	CASRYRGKISQETQYF
TRBJ2-7	-	-	TRBV27	TGTGCCAGTCGTGATGACTACCTTGACGAGCAGTACTTC	CASRDDYLDEQYF
TRBJ2-7	-	-	TRBV6-5	TGTGCCAGCAGTTTGTCGGGACACAATTCCTACGAGCAGTACTTC	CASSLSGHNSYEQYF
TRBJ2-1	TRBD2	-	TRBV12-5	TGTGCTAGTGGTACACAAGGACTAGCGGGAGCCGACAATGAGCAGTTCTTC	CASGTQGLAGADNEQFF
TRBJ2-5	TRBD1	-	TRBV4-1	TGCGCCAGCAGCCCACAGGGGTTGTTGGAGACCCAGTACTTC	CASSPQGLLETQYF
TRBJ1-2	-	-	TRBV7-9	TGTGCCAGCAGCTTAAACCGGGAGGGATATGGCTACACCTTC	CASSLNREGYGYTF
TRBJ2-2	-	-	TRBV2	TGTGCCAGCAGTGGTATAAGAGCCCGAACCGGGGAGCTGTTTTTT	CASSGIRARTGELFF
TRBJ2-7	TRBD2	-	TRBV19	TGTGCCAGTAGTATTGGGGCTAGCGGGAGGAACGAGCAGTACTTC	CASSIGASGRNEQYF
TRBJ1-2	-	-	TRBV5-5	TGTGCCAGCAGCCCGAATCCCCAAAACTATGGCTACACCTTC	CASSPNPQNYGYTF
TRBJ2-7	TRBD1	-	TRBV10-1	TGCGCCAGCAGTCCCGGACAGGGACGGAACGAGCAGTACTTC	CASSPGQGRNEQYF
TRBJ1-4	-	-	TRBV5-4	TGTGCCAGCAGCTTGGAGCCTAGGGGGGGTGAAAAACTGTTTTTT	CASSLEPRGGEKLFF
TRBJ1-5	-	-	TRBV18	TGTGCCAGCTCACCAGGAGTCAGCGGCAATCAGCCCCAGCATTTT	CASSPGVSGNQPQHF
TRBJ1-1	TRBD1	-	TRBV25-1	TGTGCCAGCAGTGGGGGACAGGCCTACACTGAAGCTTTCTTT	CASSGGQAYTEAFF
TRBJ2-7	TRBD1	-	TRBV18	TGTGCCAGCTCACTCGGACAGGGTATAAACGAGCAGTACTTC	CASSLGQGINEQYF
TRBJ1-1	-	-	TRBV11-1	TGTGCCAGCAGCTTAGCAGGGGGCACTGAAGCTTTCTTT	CASSLAGGTEAFF
TRBJ2-3	-	-	TRBV5-1	TGCGCCAGCAGCTTGGAGGCGGGAACAGATACGCAGTATTTT	CASSLEAGTDTQYF
TRBJ1-4	-	-	TRBV28	TGTGCCAGCAGTTTACCCGGAGGGTCCACGACTAATGAAAAACTGTTTTTT	CASSLPGGSTTNEKLFF
TRBJ2-7	TRBD2	-	TRBV19	TGTGCCAGTAGTATCGGGACTAAAGACTACGAGCAGTACTTC	CASSIGTKDYEQYF
TRBJ2-5	-	-	TRBV28	TGTGCCAGCAGTTTCATCAGGGTAGGAGAGACCCAGTACTTC	CASSFIRVGETQYF
TRBJ1-2	TRBD1	-	TRBV2	TGTGCCAGCAGTCGTGACAGGGGGAAGGGTGGCTACACCTTC	CASSRDRGKGGYTF
TRBJ1-2	TRBD1	-	TRBV28	TGTGCCAGCAGGTACTCCGACAGGGTACGTGGCTACACCTTC	CASRYSDRVRGYTF
TRBJ2-7	TRBD2	-	TRBV19	TGTGCCAGTAGTATGGTTAGCGGGCCCACCTACGAGCAGTACTTC	CASSMVSGPTYEQYF
TRBJ2-2	TRBD1	-	TRBV14	TGTGCCAGCAGCCCTACAGGGGCGAACACCGGGGAGCTGTTTTTT	CASSPTGANTGELFF
TRBJ2-1	TRBD1	-	TRBV28	TGTGCCAGCAGCCGGACAGGTCGGAAGCTCTACAATGAGCAGTTCTTC	CASSRTGRKLYNEQFF
TRBJ2-3	-	-	TRBV11-2	TGTGCCAGCAGCTCATCCGGCTACGCTTTTACGCAGTATTTT	CASSSSGYAFTQYF
TRBJ2-2	-	-	TRBV10-3	TGTGCCATCAGTGAGTCCGGGGCCACCGGGGAGCTGTTTTTT	CAISESGATGELFF
TRBJ2-2	TRBD2	-	TRBV9	TGTGCCAGCAGCTCTAGCGGGACGGACACCGGGGAGCTGTTTTTT	CASSSSGTDTGELFF
TRBJ2-3	-	-	TRBV9	TGTGCCAGCAGCGTGGATCCAATTCCCACAGATACGCAGTATTTT	CASSVDPIPTDTQYF
TRBJ2-1	TRBD2	-	TRBV7-3	TGTGCCAGCAGCTTAGGATCCGGGAGGCGCTCCTACAATGAGCAGTTCTTC	CASSLGSGRRSYNEQFF
TRBJ1-1	-	-	TRBV28	TGTGCCAGCACCTTACCAGGGACTCTCCGGGAAGCTTTCTTT	CASTLPGTLREAFF
TRBJ1-1	TRBD1	-	TRBV19	TGTGCCAGTAGTCAAATACTACAGGGGGCTAAGAACACTGAAGCTTTCTTT	CASSQILQGAKNTEAFF
TRBJ2-7	-	-	TRBV5-1	TGCGCCAGCAGCTTACTAGATGGTGGTAATGCCGAGCAGTACTTC	CASSLLDGGNAEQYF
TRBJ1-5	-	-	TRBV7-2	TGTGCCAGCAGCTTAGTCGGGGAAAGCAATCAGCCCCAGCATTTT	CASSLVGESNQPQHF
TRBJ1-5	-	-	TRBV18	TGTGCCAGCTCACCGACCGGACGGAACAATCAGCCCCAGCATTTT	CASSPTGRNNQPQHF
TRBJ2-7	-	-	TRBV28	TGTGCCACTTCAGGTGGGTGGCTGTCCTACGAGCAGTACTTC	CATSGGWLSYEQYF
TRBJ2-7	TRBD2	-	TRBV28	TGTGCCAGCAGGTGGACTAGGGCCTCCTACGAGCAGTACTTC	CASRWTRASYEQYF
TRBJ1-2	-	-	TRBV9	TGTGCCAGCAGCTCTAACTCAGGGTTTGGCTACACCTTC	CASSSNSGFGYTF
TRBJ2-1	TRBD2	-	TRBV10-2	TGCGCCAGCAGTGTGAGGACTAGCGGGAGGAATGAGCAGTTCTTC	CASSVRTSGRNEQFF